Sequencing of this TCR beta chain was carried out in a study of cytomegalovirus exposure and HLA in healthy donors (dated by TCRdb to about 2017). In the study overall: In an earlier analysis of about 560 of the donors, 276 Gb of sequence data and 100 million or so unique TCR beta sequences from some 170 million T cells were reported. In addition to the first cohort of about 650 subjects, a separate validation cohort of 130 or so different subjects was used. The study aimed to test whether cataloging public T cell receptors could reveal signatures of past pathogen exposure. Every repertoire in the discovery cohort had been generated on one and the same sequencing platform. The later analysis used no new phenotypic data to find candidate immune exposures, relying instead on TCR beta sequences and their occurrence across donors. In an earlier analysis of around 540 of the donors, high-throughput TCR beta sequencing was used to judge whether each TCR beta V gene segment behaved as functional or pseudogenic. About five DR-DQ haplotypes were handled as single units for association and clustering, since linkage in the cohort was strong. The study combined high-throughput TCR immunosequencing, statistical association of individual TCRs with disease status, and machine learning to predict cytomegalovirus infection status. Typing coverage varied by locus: about 629-640 donors for A, B, C, DRB1 and DQB1; around 560 for DQA1; approximately 570 for DPA1; approximately 490 for DPB1. A later analysis re-examined previously published TCR beta repertoires from roughly 720 donors and added high-resolution HLA genotyping to investigate patterns of TCR occurrence. About 280 gigabases of sequencing data and 78 million or so unique TCR sequences were included in an early release covering about 620 HLA-typed donors. Class I and class II HLA loci were covered by the typing at four-digit resolution. Across 398 genotyped donors of the cohort, an average of roughly 200,000 unique TCR beta nucleotide sequences per donor were sequenced, and roughly 20% of those sequences were non-productive. Of the roughly 400 genotyped donors, 65% to 90% fell in the genetic ancestry cluster associated with self-reported Caucasian donors. The T cell repertoires of several hundred subjects were profiled by immunosequencing and related to cytomegalovirus serostatus. Donor age, sex, ethnicity and CMV serostatus were compiled together with the repertoire data. Genome-wide SNP genotypes for about 65% of the roughly 700 donors were used in a later genetic analysis, which treated that subset as a discovery cohort.

For this clone: Its antigen remains unidentified.

Study-wide conclusions, independent of this receptor: Most TCR sequences were observed very rarely across donors, whereas some public TCRs were present in many individuals. The classifier was reported to diagnose cytomegalovirus status with high specificity and sensitivity in both the original and validation cohorts. In an earlier analysis of around 600 of the donors, most TCR beta V segments appeared in productive rearrangements about 90% or about 30% of the time, broadly matching IMGT annotations. According to a later analysis, parvovirus B19, influenza, CMV and Epstein-Barr virus appeared linked to several top co-occurrence clusters. A further reported finding was that TCR beta sequences accurately predicted the HLA-A and HLA-B alleles for most subjects in the first cohort. In vitro tests confirmed that three of the cytomegalovirus-associated TCR beta chains recognize cytomegalovirus antigens. Because counts were too low, about 15 rarely observed V segments, including chromosome 9 orphons, were left out of the earlier analysis of some 640 of the donors. A later genetic analysis associated a missense DCLRE1C variant with V-gene and J-gene trimming of TCR beta chains, and an independent cohort replicated the association. Only TCR beta chains were sequenced in this cohort, and the absence of alpha or paired-chain data limited detectable features. A later analysis found that most CMV-associated TCR beta chains appeared HLA-restricted, with HLA associations seemingly driven largely by CMV exposure. According to the authors, the approach could potentially be generalized to other disease states and immunological phenotypes. CMV serostatus was the only immune exposure information available for the cohort. Compared with equally common non-associated chains, HLA-associated TCR beta chains in a later analysis were more clonally expanded and had lower generation probabilities. Assigning TCR associations to individual alleles was difficult when HLA alleles, especially DR and DQ, strongly co-occurred. Presence/absence analyses assumed roughly uniform sequencing depth across donors, an assumption that may not hold. Correlated functional status among segregating V segments might reflect linkage disequilibrium, but an unknown experimental factor could not be ruled out. In a later analysis, around 17,000 TCR beta sequences were associated with specific HLA alleles at a false discovery rate of 0.05. Because the 87-base-pair reads could not distinguish some IMGT-functional V segments, including TRBV6-2 and TRBV6-3, those segments were excluded. In a later analysis, the rate of TCR association differed among HLA loci, with DRB1 alleles having the most associated TCRs and HLA-C alleles having the fewest. The study gave a list of more than 150 TCR beta chains associated with cytomegalovirus. A cluster of highly shared sequence variants was judged likely to be a technical artifact of the sequencing pipeline. Because HLA typing was unavailable for some donors at each locus, only the typed subset was used in association tests. A later genetic analysis reported fewer N-insertions in productive TCRs among donors in an Asian-associated ancestry cluster than the roughly 720-donor mean.

Libraries were built with the immunoSEQ multiplex PCR assay. A mixture of 60 forward primers for TCR Vbeta segments and 13 reverse primers for TCR Jbeta segments was used in the multiplex PCR. Amplification of the CDR3 region of rearranged TCR beta genes was performed with a multiplex PCR assay on genomic DNA. The amplified TCR beta libraries were sequenced on the Illumina HiSeq System as 87-base-pair reads. For the original study's pipeline: In a later analysis, roughly 80 million unique TCR beta chains were counted across the 690 or so repertoires, and around 10 million of these chains were shared by at least two donors. Raw reads were error-corrected and collapsed into unique sequences with a nearest-neighbor algorithm that merged closely related sequences to remove PCR and sequencing errors. CDR3 sequences were aligned to IMGT reference sequences to assign V, D and J gene segments. Each retained sequence needed at least a six-nucleotide match to both a V gene segment and a J gene segment. Rearrangements were classified as productive when the CDR3 lacked stop codons and remained in frame with V and J, and all other rearrangements were classified as non-productive. Following IMGT convention, CDR3 was defined as the stretch from the second conserved V-encoded cysteine up to the conserved J-encoded phenylalanine. The earlier analysis of some 580 of the donors excluded any sequence lacking an unambiguous match to a single V gene segment. In an earlier analysis of 587 of the donors, a V segment was called functional when productive rearrangements were above 56.7%, and segregating when the standard deviation between donors exceeded 5%. A statistical classification framework was built to diagnose cytomegalovirus status from the catalog of TCR beta chain sequences. In a later analysis, V and J genes were assigned by comparing TCR nucleotide sequences against IMGT/GENE-DB human TR gene sequences. Using the TCRdist pipeline, a later analysis assigned CDR3 sequences along with most-parsimonious VDJ recombination scenarios. In a later analysis, every TCR beta chain was defined by the combination of its CDR3 amino acid sequence and its V-gene family, and reads without a unique V-gene family were dropped. In a later analysis, 450 to 600 highly shared, low-generation-probability nucleotide sequences were removed to address suspected cross-contamination and a sequencing artifact. For each public chain, a later analysis derived a clonal expansion index from normalized ranks of inferred template counts within each repertoire. Generation probabilities in a later analysis came from a VDJ recombination model fitted to out-of-frame rearrangements, and those results were checked against IGoR. In a later analysis, TCR-TCR, TCR-HLA and TCR-CMV co-occurrence was scored with hypergeometric tests, and a repertoire-size bias correction was applied to TCR pairs. In a later analysis, false discovery rates were estimated by permuting HLA or CMV assignments 20 times. In a later analysis, co-occurring TCRs were grouped using DBSCAN, and TCRdist sequence similarity was added for clustering within HLA-allele-positive subsets. Co-occurrence clustering excluded repertoires with fewer than 30,000 or more than 120,000 public chains, plus five with anomalous nucleotide sharing. Entries here come from immuneACCESS through TCRdb and include only in-frame sequences with V and J called. Some clones fail to appear in such tables; in the studies checked, an unresolved V gene covers under half of the shortfall, and the cause of the remainder is unknown. That table is the source of V, J and clone size, and D and trimming were worked out from the DNA. The sample table includes 85,000 to 110,000 clones. The biggest ten clones account for 3.5% of the sample.

The cohort was made up of roughly 670 healthy bone marrow donors. All cohort members were sampled while nominally healthy, although unrecorded immune exposures were likely present. The donor tested CMV seronegative and was one of the 352 seronegative cohort members. Every donor gave a peripheral blood sample, and the peripheral blood mononuclear cells from that sample were used for TCR beta sequencing. Genomic DNA was extracted from the blood cell samples with the Qiagen DNeasy Blood Extraction Kit. V is reduced by 10 bases and J by 3 bases, leaving a spacing of 9 bases between them. From the cysteine through the phenylalanine, the CDR3 covers 12 amino acids. CDR3 DNA only is kept here, 36 bases in frame from base 1. The germline V gene (reference sequence) supplies CDR1 LNHDA and CDR2 SQIVND.

The chain joins TRBV19 to TRBJ2-2; the D segment cannot be called with confidence. This TCR derives from a man aged 35 to 55 in good health and CMV-seronegative. Sequencing was carried out using PBMCs. The DNA reads as follows: TGTGCCATGGAGACTGACACCGGGGAGCTGTTTTTT. It codes for CAMETDTGELFF.